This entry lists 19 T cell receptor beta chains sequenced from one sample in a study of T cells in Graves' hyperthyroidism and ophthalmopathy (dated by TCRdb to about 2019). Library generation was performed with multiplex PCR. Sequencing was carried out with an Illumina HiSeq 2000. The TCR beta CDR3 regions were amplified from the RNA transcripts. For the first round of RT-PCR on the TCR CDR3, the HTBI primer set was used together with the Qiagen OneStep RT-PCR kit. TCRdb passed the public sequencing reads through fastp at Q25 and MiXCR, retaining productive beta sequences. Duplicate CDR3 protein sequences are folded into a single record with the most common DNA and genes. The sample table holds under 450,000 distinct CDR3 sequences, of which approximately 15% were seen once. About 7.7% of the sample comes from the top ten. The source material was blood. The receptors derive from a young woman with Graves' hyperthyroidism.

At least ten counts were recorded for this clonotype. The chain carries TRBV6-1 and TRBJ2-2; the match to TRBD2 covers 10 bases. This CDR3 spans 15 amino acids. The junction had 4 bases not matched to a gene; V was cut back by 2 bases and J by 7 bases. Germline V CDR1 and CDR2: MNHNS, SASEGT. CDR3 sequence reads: CASSELAGEHGELFF. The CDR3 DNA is TGTGCCAGCAGTGAACTAGCGGGGGAGCACGGGGAGCTGTTTTTT.

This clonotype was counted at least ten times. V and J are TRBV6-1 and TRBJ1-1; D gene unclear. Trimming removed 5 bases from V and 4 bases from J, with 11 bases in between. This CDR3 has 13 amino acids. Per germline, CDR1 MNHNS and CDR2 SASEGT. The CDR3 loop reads CASSPRRTTEAFF. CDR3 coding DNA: TGTGCCAGCAGTCCCAGGAGGACCACTGAAGCTTTCTTT.

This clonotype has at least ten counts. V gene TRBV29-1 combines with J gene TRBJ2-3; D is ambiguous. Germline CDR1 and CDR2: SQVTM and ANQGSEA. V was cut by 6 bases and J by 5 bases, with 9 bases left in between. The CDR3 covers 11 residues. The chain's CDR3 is CSVPSGDTQYF. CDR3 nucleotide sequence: TGCAGCGTCCCCAGTGGAGATACGCAGTATTTT.

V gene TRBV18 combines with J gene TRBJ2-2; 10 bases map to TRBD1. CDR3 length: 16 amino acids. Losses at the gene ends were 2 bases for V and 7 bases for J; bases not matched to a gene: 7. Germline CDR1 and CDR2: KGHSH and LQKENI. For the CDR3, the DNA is TGTGCCAGCTCACCAACGACAGGGGGCTTTGACGGGGAGCTGTTTTTT. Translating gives CASSPTTGGFDGELFF. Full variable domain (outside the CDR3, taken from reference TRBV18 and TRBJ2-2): NAGVMQNPRHLVRRRGQEARLRCSPMKGHSHVYWYRQLPEEGLKFMVYLQKENIIDESGMPKERFSAEFPKEGPSILRIQQVVRGDSAAYFCASSPTTGGFDGELFFGEGSRLTVL.

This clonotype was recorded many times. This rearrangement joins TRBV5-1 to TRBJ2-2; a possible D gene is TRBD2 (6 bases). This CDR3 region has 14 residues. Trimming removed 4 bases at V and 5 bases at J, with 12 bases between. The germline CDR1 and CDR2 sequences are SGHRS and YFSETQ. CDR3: CASSGLATTGELFF. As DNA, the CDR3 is TGCGCCAGCAGCGGGCTAGCGACTACCGGGGAGCTGTTTTTT.

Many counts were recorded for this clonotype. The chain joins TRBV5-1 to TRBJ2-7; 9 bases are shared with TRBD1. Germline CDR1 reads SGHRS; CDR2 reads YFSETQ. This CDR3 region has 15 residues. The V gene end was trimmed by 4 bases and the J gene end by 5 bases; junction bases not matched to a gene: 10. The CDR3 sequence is CASSTPGQGRHEQYF. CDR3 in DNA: TGCGCCAGCAGCACCCCGGGACAGGGAAGGCACGAGCAGTACTTC.

In DNA form, the CDR3 reads TGTGCCGGAGAAGAGCGGGAGACGAACACCGGGGAGCTGTTTTTT. Encoded protein: CAGEERETNTGELFF. The chain couples TRBV6-4 to TRBJ2-2, with 8 bases fitting TRBD2. CDR3 size: 15 residues. CDR1 and CDR2 (germline): MRHNA, SNTAGT. The V gene end was trimmed by 11 bases and the J gene end by 0 bases; junction bases not matched to a gene: 8.

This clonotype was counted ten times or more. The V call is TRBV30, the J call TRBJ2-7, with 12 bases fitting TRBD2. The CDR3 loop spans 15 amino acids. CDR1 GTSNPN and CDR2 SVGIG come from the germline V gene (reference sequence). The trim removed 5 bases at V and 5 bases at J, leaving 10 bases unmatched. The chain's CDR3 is CAWDETSGRGNEQYF. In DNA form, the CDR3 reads TGTGCCTGGGACGAGACTAGCGGGAGAGGGAACGAGCAGTACTTC.

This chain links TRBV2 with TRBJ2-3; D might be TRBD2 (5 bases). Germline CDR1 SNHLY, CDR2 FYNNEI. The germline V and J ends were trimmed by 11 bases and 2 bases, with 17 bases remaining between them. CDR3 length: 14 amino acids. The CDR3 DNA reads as TGTGCCGGGGAGATAGCTCTAGCCACAGATACGCAGTATTTT. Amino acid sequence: CAGEIALATDTQYF. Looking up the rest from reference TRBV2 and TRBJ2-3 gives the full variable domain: EPEVTQTPSHQVTQMGQEVILRCVPISNHLYFYWYRQILGQKVEFLVSFYNNEISEKSEIFDDQFSVERPDGSNFTLKIRSTKLEDSAMYFCAGEIALATDTQYFGPGTRLTVL.

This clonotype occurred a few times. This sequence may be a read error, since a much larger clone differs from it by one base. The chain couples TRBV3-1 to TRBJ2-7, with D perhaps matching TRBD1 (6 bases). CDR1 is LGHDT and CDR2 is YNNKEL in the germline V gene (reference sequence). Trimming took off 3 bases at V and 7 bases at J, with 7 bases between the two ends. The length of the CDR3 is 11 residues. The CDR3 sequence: CASSHGTEQYF. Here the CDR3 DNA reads TGTGCCAGCAGCCACGGGACAGAGCAGTACTTC.

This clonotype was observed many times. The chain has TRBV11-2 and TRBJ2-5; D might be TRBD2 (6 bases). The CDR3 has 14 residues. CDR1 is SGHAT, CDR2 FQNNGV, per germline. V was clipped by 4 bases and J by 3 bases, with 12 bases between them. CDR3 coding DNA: TGTGCCAGCAGCTCCCGACGGGAGAAAGAGACCCAGTACTTC. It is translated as CASSSRREKETQYF.

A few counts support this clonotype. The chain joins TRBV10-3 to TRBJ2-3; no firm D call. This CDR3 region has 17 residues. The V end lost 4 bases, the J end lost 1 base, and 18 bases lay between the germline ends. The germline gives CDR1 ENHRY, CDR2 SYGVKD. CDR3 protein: CAISADVRTERTDTQYF. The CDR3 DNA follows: TGTGCCATCAGTGCTGATGTAAGGACGGAACGCACAGATACGCAGTATTTT.

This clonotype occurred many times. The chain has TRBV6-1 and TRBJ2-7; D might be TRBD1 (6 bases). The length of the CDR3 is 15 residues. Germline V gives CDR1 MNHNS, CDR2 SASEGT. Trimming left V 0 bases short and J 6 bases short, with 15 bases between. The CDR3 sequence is CASSEAIRTASEQYF. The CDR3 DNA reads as TGTGCCAGCAGTGAAGCTATAAGGACAGCCTCCGAGCAGTACTTC.

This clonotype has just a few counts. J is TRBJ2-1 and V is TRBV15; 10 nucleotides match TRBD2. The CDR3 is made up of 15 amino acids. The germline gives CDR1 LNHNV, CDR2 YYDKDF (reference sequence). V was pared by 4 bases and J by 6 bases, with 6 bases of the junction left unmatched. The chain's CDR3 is CATSKEREGLNEQFF. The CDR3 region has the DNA TGTGCCACCAGCAAGGAGCGGGAGGGCCTCAATGAGCAGTTCTTC.

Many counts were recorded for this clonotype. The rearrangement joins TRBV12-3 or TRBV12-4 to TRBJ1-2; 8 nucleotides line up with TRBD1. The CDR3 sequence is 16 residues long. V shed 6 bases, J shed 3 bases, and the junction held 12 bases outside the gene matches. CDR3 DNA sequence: TGTGCCAGCAGGGCAAGCCGGGACAGGATCGACTATGGCTACACCTTC. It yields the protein CASRASRDRIDYGYTF.

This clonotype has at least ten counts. The CDR3 protein is CASSLRREYNEQFF. The CDR3 DNA reads as TGCGCCAGCAGCTTGAGGCGGGAATACAATGAGCAGTTCTTC. The J gene is TRBJ2-1, the V gene TRBV5-1; D might be TRBD2 (6 bases). Germline CDR1 is SGHRS and CDR2 is YFSETQ. This CDR3 spans 14 amino acids. V was trimmed by 1 base and J by 4 bases, leaving 9 bases between them. Combining the CDR3 with reference TRBV5-1 and TRBJ2-1 gives the whole variable domain KAGVTQTPRYLIKTRGQQVTLSCSPISGHRSVSWYQQTPGQGLQFLFEYFSETQRNKGNFPGRFSGRQFSNSRSEMNVSTLELGDSALYLCASSLRREYNEQFFGPGTRLTVL.

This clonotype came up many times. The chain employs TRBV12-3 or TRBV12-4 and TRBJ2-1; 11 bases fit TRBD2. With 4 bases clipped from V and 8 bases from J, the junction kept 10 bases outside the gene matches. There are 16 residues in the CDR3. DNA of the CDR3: TGTGCCAGCAGTTATAGGTCGGCTAGCGGGAGGTATGAGCAGTTCTTC. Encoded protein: CASSYRSASGRYEQFF.

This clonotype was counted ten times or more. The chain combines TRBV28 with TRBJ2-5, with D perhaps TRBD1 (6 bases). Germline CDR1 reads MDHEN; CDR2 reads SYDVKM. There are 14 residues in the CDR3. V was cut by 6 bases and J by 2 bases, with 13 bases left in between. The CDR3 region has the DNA TGTGCCAGCAGCCTGGACAGCGCGCAAGAGACCCAGTACTTC. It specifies CASSLDSAQETQYF.

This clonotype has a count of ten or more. The CDR3 sequence is CASSPGDRRYGYTF. CDR3 sequence (DNA): TGTGCCAGCAGTCCCGGGGACAGAAGATATGGCTACACCTTC. The chain joins TRBV12-3 or TRBV12-4 to TRBJ1-2; 7 bases are shared with TRBD1. The CDR3 runs 14 residues. Germline trimming cut 5 bases from V and 5 bases from J; bases unmatched to any gene: 8.